This T cell receptor beta chain was sequenced in a study of CD8 T cells in Susac syndrome. Sequencing of TCR beta was undertaken in CD8+ and CD4+ T cells derived from blood. This clonotype was observed a handful of times. A quantity of roughly 0.5 to 1 ug RNA underwent reverse transcription using random hexamers. TCRdb re-called the immunoSEQ multiplex PCR reads with MiXCR, one entry per CDR3 protein. Of some 120,000 distinct CDR3 sequences in the sample, 94% are singletons; the top ten hold 0.095% to 0.15%. Per the germline V gene, CDR1 is MNHEY and CDR2 is SVGEGT. With V trimmed by 8 bases and J by 2 bases, 6 bases remained unmatched. The CDR3 has 13 residues.

The rearrangement uses TRBV6-2 or TRBV6-3 and TRBJ2-7, with TRBD1 identical over 7 bases. The clonotype was recovered from a human donor with multiple sclerosis. The sequenced sample was CD4+ T cells from PBMCs. CDR3 sequence: CASAVGQTYEQYF. The CDR3, as DNA: TGTGCCAGCGCAGTGGGACAGACCTACGAGCAGTACTTC.